A selection of T cell receptor beta chains follows, all from one sample in a study of OX40 agonist ivuxolimab in advanced cancers. TCRdb's table, derived via immunoSEQ multiplex PCR, lists solely in-frame clones and lacks some. The sample has roughly 70,000 clones, 80% to 90% seen once; the top ten hold 4% to 4.5%. The source was CD4+ or CD8+ T cells sorted from blood, collected in a trial of the OX40 agonist ivuxolimab. These receptors all come from an adult with an advanced solid tumor such as melanoma, head and neck, liver or kidney cancer. The CDR3 runs from the conserved cysteine through the conserved F or W. Fields, in order: V gene, CDR3 protein.

TRBV25-1 | CASSRPIGPFYEQYF
TRBV10-2 | CASSGQGPNEKLFF
TRBV5-4 | CASSLGGLAGASTDTQYF
TRBV7-9 | CASSYTTDQPQHF
TRBV4-2 | CASSRTGVGYTF
TRBV11-3 | CASSLNGGGTDTQYF
TRBV30 | CAWRNRGTSIPGELFF
TRBV6-1 | CASSSTGDLSYEQYF
TRBV11-3 | CASSLGGSHNEQFF
TRBV4-1 | CASSQGILARGARAGELFF
TRBV7-3 | CASSLQRGGQETQYF
TRBV19 | CAVSGSGTDTQYF
TRBV29-1 | CSVEDPRDRAQETQYF
TRBV7-3 | CASSSYQGVGNEQFF
TRBV20-1 | CSAGGAGASF
TRBV7-3 | CASSLITGTSENEQFF
TRBV4-1 | CASSQADGREKLFF
TRBV11-1 | CASSQTSGTQFF
TRBV27 | CASSQRDGPYGYTF
TRBV6-6 | CASSPSGREEDNEQFF
TRBV9 | CASSTSTGTGGGETQYF
TRBV4-2 | CASRQASGGNTGELFF
TRBV5-1 | CASSPTPTGELFF
TRBV7-3 | CASRDRDSGEAFF
TRBV9 | CAGSVVGTGELFF
TRBV6-5 | CASSYRVGEKLFF
TRBV6-1 | CASSGGLPGQPQHF
TRBV7-8 | CASSFPQGHSYEQYF
TRBV6-1 | CASSTTTGLSGYTF
TRBV28 | CASSLPRTGSEQYF
TRBV13 | CASRSTGGKETQYF
TRBV5-1 | CASSLATTVSGANVLTF
TRBV7-9 | CASSPDRTQLIYEQYF
TRBV11-1 | CASSLARNLGVAEQFF
TRBV7-6 | CASSLAAGATQYF
TRBV20-1 | CSASGIYEQFF
TRBV28 | CASSWTGVGNTIYF
TRBV19 | CASSMGRINQPQHF
TRBV27 | CASSLWGFKGGSPSTDTQYF
TRBV6-1 | CASYPGQGIWSPLHF
TRBV18 | CASSPPQTKQFF
TRBV27 | CASSSFGRESYEQYF
TRBV4-1 | CASSQEAREGNTIYF
TRBV19 | CASSARQFVYEQYF
TRBV5-5 | CASSLSGTDTQYF
TRBV29-1 | CSVGGASHSNQPQHF
TRBV9 | CASSPQGLAGTETQYF
TRBV5-1 | CASSLEPNSAGELFF
TRBV23-1 | CASSQPDSTTGEKLFF